These T cell receptor beta chains were read from a single sample in a study of blood T cell repertoires in COVID-19. Libraries were prepared by immunoSEQ multiplex PCR; TCRdb keeps only in-frame clonotypes and omits some of them. The sample has 190,000 or so clones; roughly 80% are singletons. Source material: peripheral blood. All receptors come from a man between 60 and 75 years old with COVID-19, enrolled during active disease. Each CDR3 is given with its conserved first and last residue. Fields, in order: V gene, clone size, J gene, CDR3 protein. Part of the rows lack a size; the others show once, few, many or a class for expanded clones.

v_gene: TRBV25-1; abundance: .; j_gene: TRBJ2-7; CDR3aa: CATATRDRSYEQYF
v_gene: TRBV6-6; abundance: .; j_gene: TRBJ2-7; CDR3aa: CASSYSAGGLPYEQYF
v_gene: TRBV7-2; abundance: once; j_gene: TRBJ2-2; CDR3aa: CASSPRQASTGELFF
v_gene: TRBV3-1/TRBV3-2; abundance: once; j_gene: TRBJ1-6; CDR3aa: CASSQDSTGLNSPLHF
v_gene: TRBV25-1; abundance: many; j_gene: TRBJ2-1; CDR3aa: CASSEFRQGGNEQFF
v_gene: TRBV3-1/TRBV3-2; abundance: few; j_gene: TRBJ2-1; CDR3aa: CASSRQTSGRAEQFF
v_gene: TRBV12-5; abundance: once; j_gene: TRBJ2-7; CDR3aa: CASGLARGNSYEQYF
v_gene: TRBV18; abundance: .; j_gene: TRBJ2-1; CDR3aa: CASCRLAGAYEQFF
v_gene: TRBV2; abundance: .; j_gene: TRBJ1-2; CDR3aa: CASKGENYGYTF
v_gene: TRBV28; abundance: once; j_gene: TRBJ1-5; CDR3aa: CASSFLDRGNQPQHF
v_gene: TRBV9; abundance: .; j_gene: TRBJ2-7; CDR3aa: CASSVAGGFYEQYF
v_gene: TRBV7-9; abundance: .; j_gene: TRBJ1-3; CDR3aa: CASSPRGGTPGSGNTIYF
v_gene: TRBV2; abundance: .; j_gene: TRBJ1-4; CDR3aa: CASSGQAQMGEKLFF
v_gene: TRBV5-6; abundance: .; j_gene: TRBJ1-3; CDR3aa: CASSLDRQRGNTIYF
v_gene: TRBV28; abundance: .; j_gene: TRBJ2-2; CDR3aa: CASSRGRGGFYTGELFF
v_gene: TRBV9; abundance: .; j_gene: TRBJ2-3; CDR3aa: CASSVDSRGTGDTQYF
v_gene: TRBV27; abundance: .; j_gene: TRBJ2-2; CDR3aa: CASSLYTNTGELFF
v_gene: TRBV19; abundance: .; j_gene: TRBJ1-1; CDR3aa: CASRPDRVMNTEAFF
v_gene: TRBV19; abundance: once; j_gene: TRBJ2-5; CDR3aa: CASSTGGLAGRETQYF
v_gene: TRBV19; abundance: .; j_gene: TRBJ2-1; CDR3aa: CASSMGRGISYNEQFF
v_gene: TRBV5-1; abundance: .; j_gene: TRBJ2-5; CDR3aa: CASSTTQETQYF
v_gene: TRBV6-4; abundance: .; j_gene: TRBJ2-7; CDR3aa: CASSVEAEGEQYF
v_gene: TRBV4-2; abundance: .; j_gene: TRBJ1-2; CDR3aa: CASSQRGTNYGYTF
v_gene: TRBV5-4; abundance: .; j_gene: TRBJ1-1; CDR3aa: CASSYRDRYTEAFF
v_gene: TRBV7-8; abundance: .; j_gene: TRBJ1-6; CDR3aa: CASSLAGQGYHSPLHF
v_gene: TRBV12-3/TRBV12-4; abundance: .; j_gene: TRBJ1-3; CDR3aa: CASSTRNTIYF
v_gene: TRBV18; abundance: .; j_gene: TRBJ1-6; CDR3aa: CASSPSPTGTYNSPLHF
v_gene: TRBV18; abundance: .; j_gene: TRBJ2-2; CDR3aa: CASSPYRPNTGELFF
v_gene: TRBV4-1; abundance: once; j_gene: TRBJ2-1; CDR3aa: CASSQERTGGNEQFF
v_gene: TRBV19; abundance: .; j_gene: TRBJ2-5; CDR3aa: CASSMRGRAQETQYF
v_gene: TRBV27; abundance: once; j_gene: TRBJ2-7; CDR3aa: CASNQQGSYEQYF
v_gene: TRBV5-1; abundance: .; j_gene: TRBJ2-1; CDR3aa: CASSRDRGLSNEQFF
v_gene: TRBV5-1; abundance: .; j_gene: TRBJ2-4; CDR3aa: CASSPRDRDGNIQYF
v_gene: TRBV6-5; abundance: .; j_gene: TRBJ1-6; CDR3aa: CASGGGAYNSPLHF
v_gene: TRBV28; abundance: few; j_gene: TRBJ1-5; CDR3aa: CASSSPPGDQPQHF
v_gene: TRBV19; abundance: .; j_gene: TRBJ1-3; CDR3aa: CASRGDRISGNTIYF
v_gene: TRBV19; abundance: .; j_gene: TRBJ1-5; CDR3aa: CASRTGYQPQHF
v_gene: TRBV5-1; abundance: .; j_gene: TRBJ1-6; CDR3aa: CASSLEGAGGYSPLHF
v_gene: TRBV4-3; abundance: .; j_gene: TRBJ2-7; CDR3aa: CASSQGGSNYEQYF
v_gene: TRBV10-2; abundance: .; j_gene: TRBJ2-1; CDR3aa: CASSTTYNEQFF
v_gene: TRBV7-9; abundance: .; j_gene: TRBJ2-7; CDR3aa: CASSLPPGQVEQYF
v_gene: TRBV29-1; abundance: .; j_gene: TRBJ2-3; CDR3aa: CSETGMGTDTQYF
v_gene: TRBV28; abundance: .; j_gene: TRBJ1-1; CDR3aa: CAIASPGTGGPHGTEAFF
v_gene: TRBV19; abundance: .; j_gene: TRBJ1-5; CDR3aa: CASSTTGEDQPQHF
v_gene: TRBV19; abundance: .; j_gene: TRBJ2-1; CDR3aa: CASSPRGYNEQFF
v_gene: TRBV2; abundance: .; j_gene: TRBJ1-2; CDR3aa: CASSLQNYGYTF
v_gene: TRBV14; abundance: .; j_gene: TRBJ2-7; CDR3aa: CASSQGTSGSWYEQYF
v_gene: TRBV3-1/TRBV3-2; abundance: .; j_gene: TRBJ2-2; CDR3aa: CACTGTGELFF
v_gene: TRBV6-5; abundance: .; j_gene: TRBJ2-3; CDR3aa: CASRGLGASDTQYF
v_gene: TRBV7-7; abundance: .; j_gene: TRBJ2-6; CDR3aa: CAIQGGREISGANVLTF
v_gene: TRBV15; abundance: .; j_gene: TRBJ1-2; CDR3aa: CATSRDLGLVQDGYTF
v_gene: TRBV7-9; abundance: .; j_gene: TRBJ1-4; CDR3aa: CASSLRQGIVEKLFF
v_gene: TRBV28; abundance: once; j_gene: TRBJ1-5; CDR3aa: CASSYRQAMGNQPQHF
v_gene: TRBV12-3/TRBV12-4; abundance: .; j_gene: TRBJ1-1; CDR3aa: CASSRGGRTEAFF
v_gene: TRBV5-5; abundance: .; j_gene: TRBJ2-2; CDR3aa: CASRRPGQGAGELFF